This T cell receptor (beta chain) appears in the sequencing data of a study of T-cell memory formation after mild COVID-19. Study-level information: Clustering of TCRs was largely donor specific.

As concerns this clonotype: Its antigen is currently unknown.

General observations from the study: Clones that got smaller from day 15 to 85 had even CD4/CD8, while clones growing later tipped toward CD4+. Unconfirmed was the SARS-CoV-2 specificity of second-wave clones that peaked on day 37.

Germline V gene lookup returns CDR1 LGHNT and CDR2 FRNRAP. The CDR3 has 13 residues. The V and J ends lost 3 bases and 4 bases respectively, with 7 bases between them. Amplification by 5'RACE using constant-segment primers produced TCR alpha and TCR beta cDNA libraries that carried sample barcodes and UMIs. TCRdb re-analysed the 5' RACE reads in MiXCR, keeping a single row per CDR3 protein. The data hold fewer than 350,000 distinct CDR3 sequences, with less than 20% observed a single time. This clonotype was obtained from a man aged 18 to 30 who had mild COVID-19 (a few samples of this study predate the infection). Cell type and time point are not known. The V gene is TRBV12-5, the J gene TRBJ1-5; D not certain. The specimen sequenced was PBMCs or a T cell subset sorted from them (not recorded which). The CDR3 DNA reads TGTGCTAGTGGTTTATACAGAAATCAGCCCCAGCATTTT. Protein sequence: CASGLYRNQPQHF.